The 17 T cell receptor beta chains listed next were all sequenced from one sample in a study of T cell repertoires in cytomegalovirus infection (dated by TCRdb to between 2019 and 2020). Sequencing relied on an Illumina HiSeq 1500. The public sequencing data were trimmed at Q25 with fastp and processed into clonotypes with MiXCR by TCRdb, which kept only in-frame beta chains. All rows with the same CDR3 protein become a single entry with the most common DNA and genes. The sample table records 200,000 to 300,000 distinct CDR3 sequences; approximately 8.3% of these occur just once. The ten largest account for around 16% of the sample. Sequencing input: PBMCs. These receptor sequences come from a human donor in good health (CMV status not recorded). Some clones in this sample may be carry-over from other donors' samples.

This clonotype showed up many times. The chain has TRBV5-1 and TRBJ2-7; 7 bases match TRBD2. The CDR3 consists of 15 residues. Germline lookup yields CDR1 SGHRS and CDR2 YFSETQ. V lost 0 bases to trimming and J lost 0 bases; unmatched junction nucleotides: 3. The CDR3 sequence is CASSLARGTSYEQYF. The CDR3 bases are TGCGCCAGCAGCTTGGCGCGGGGGACCTCCTACGAGCAGTACTTC.

Many counts were recorded for this clonotype. The rearrangement joins TRBV20-1 to TRBJ1-1; D is uncertain. The ends were cut back, 6 bases at V and 1 base at J, with 15 bases in the middle. This CDR3 region has 14 residues. Germline assignment: CDR1 DFQATT and CDR2 SNEGSKA (reference sequence). The CDR3 loop reads CSAPRPGQNTEAFF. In DNA, the CDR3 is TGCAGTGCCCCGCGCCCCGGGCAGAACACTGAAGCTTTCTTT.

This clonotype was picked up many times. The V call is TRBV7-2, the J call TRBJ2-7; 11 nucleotides match TRBD2. V trimming: 5 bases; J trimming: 2 bases; junction bases outside the gene matches: 5. Germline assignment: CDR1 SGHTA and CDR2 FQGNSA. This CDR3 has 15 residues. The CDR3 DNA reads TGTGCCAGCAGCGCGGGACTAGCGGAAACCTACGAGCAGTACTTC. This sequence encodes CASSAGLAETYEQYF.

The chain couples TRBV20-1 to TRBJ2-7; 7 bases are shared with TRBD2. CDR1 DFQATT and CDR2 SNEGSKA come from the germline V gene (reference sequence). With V trimmed by 7 bases and J by 2 bases, 11 bases remained unmatched. The CDR3 is made up of 14 amino acids. DNA for the CDR3: TGCAGTGTGGAGTATCCGGGACTACCCTACGAGCAGTACTTC. It specifies CSVEYPGLPYEQYF.

In its sample, this clonotype was seen many times. The chain combines TRBV7-2 with TRBJ2-7; D is undetermined. Per germline, CDR1 SGHTA and CDR2 FQGNSA. V shed 4 bases and J shed 4 bases, with 8 bases lying between them. This CDR3 spans 12 amino acids. The CDR3 nucleotides read TGTGCCAGCAGCTCGCAAGGTTACGAGCAGTACTTC. Its translation is CASSSQGYEQYF.

This clonotype was seen at least ten times. The V gene is TRBV7-8, the J gene TRBJ2-6; D unresolved. V lost 1 base, J lost 0 bases, and 10 bases lay in between. Germline CDR1 and CDR2: SGHVS and FQNEAQ. This CDR3 has 17 amino acids. The CDR3 loop reads CASSLERVTSGANVLTF. The CDR3 bases are TGTGCCAGCAGCTTAGAGCGCGTTACCTCTGGGGCCAACGTCCTGACTTTC.

At least ten counts were recorded for this clonotype. This chain links TRBV7-2 with TRBJ1-5; the match to TRBD1 covers 9 bases. The CDR3 spans 14 residues. Germline CDR1 and CDR2: SGHTA and FQGNSA. V gave up 6 bases and J gave up 4 bases; unmatched junction bases: 4. CDR3 residues: CASRDRGGNQPQHF. CDR3 coding DNA: TGTGCCAGCAGGGACAGGGGAGGTAATCAGCCCCAGCATTTT.

This clonotype was seen repeatedly, ten times or more. The gene calls are TRBV7-2 and TRBJ2-7; D gene unclear. This CDR3 has 13 residues. V was trimmed by 4 bases and J by 3 bases, leaving 10 bases between them. CDR1 and CDR2 (germline): SGHTA, FQGNSA. The CDR3 loop reads CASSSVTGYEQYF. DNA of the CDR3: TGTGCCAGCAGCTCCGTAACCGGCTACGAGCAGTACTTC.

The chain links TRBV11-3 to TRBJ2-3; D might be TRBD1 (6 bases). Germline assignment: CDR1 SGHNT and CDR2 YENEEA. The CDR3 runs to 16 residues. The V end was cut by 9 bases, the J end by 1 base, with 20 bases between. In DNA, the CDR3 is TGTGCCAGTAAGACCCAGGGGACCGGGGGCACAGATACGCAGTATTTT. Translated: CASKTQGTGGTDTQYF.

This clonotype was seen only once. This may arise from a read error, as a much more abundant clone is one base away. The V and J genes are TRBV28 and TRBJ2-7; 7 positions agree with TRBD1. The CDR3 totals 16 residues. Germline CDR1 MDHEN, CDR2 SYDVKM. The CDR3 here is CASRIGGSTGAYEQHF. As DNA, the CDR3 is TGTGCCAGCAGAATTGGGGGTTCCACAGGGGCCTACGAGCAGCACTTC.

The gene calls are TRBV19 and TRBJ1-1; 8 bases are shared with TRBD1. With 8 bases clipped from V and 2 bases from J, the junction kept 4 bases outside the gene matches. This CDR3 is 13 amino acids long. The germline V gene has CDR1 LNHDA and CDR2 SQIVND (reference sequence). CDR3 nucleotides: TGTGCCAGTCGGGACAGGAGTAACACTGAAGCTTTCTTT. Its protein product is CASRDRSNTEAFF.

Many counts were recorded for this clonotype. In nucleotides, the CDR3 is TGTGCCAGCAGCTCCCGGGACGGTGGTTACGAGCAGTACTTC. Its translation: CASSSRDGGYEQYF. The chain links TRBV7-2 to TRBJ2-7, with D perhaps TRBD1 or TRBD2 (5 bases each). Germline loops: CDR1 SGHTA, CDR2 FQGNSA. The CDR3 has 14 residues. Trimming removed 4 bases at V and 4 bases at J, with 14 bases between.

There are a few counts of this clonotype. The J gene is TRBJ2-7, the V gene TRBV19; 7 bases are a match to TRBD2. Trimming at V came to 5 bases and at J to 6 bases, leaving 16 bases not matched to a gene. The CDR3 covers 16 residues. Germline V CDR1 and CDR2: LNHDA, SQIVND (reference sequence). As DNA, the CDR3 is TGTGCCAGTAGTGGAGGTCTGGCAGGGAGGACTAGCGAGCAGTACTTC. Translating it yields CASSGGLAGRTSEQYF.

The sample holds many counts of this clonotype. The genes are TRBV7-8 and TRBJ2-7; 9 positions agree with TRBD1. The V and J ends lost 5 bases and 6 bases, in that order; junction bases with no gene match: 8. Germline CDR1 reads SGHVS; CDR2 reads FQNEAQ. There are 14 residues in the CDR3. The CDR3 protein is CASSPRTGDGEQYF. Here the CDR3 DNA reads TGTGCCAGCAGCCCCCGGACAGGGGACGGCGAGCAGTACTTC.

The sample holds many counts of this clonotype. The chain recombines TRBV7-2 with TRBJ2-7; D is unresolved. V lost 1 base, J lost 2 bases, and 9 bases lay in between. The V gene's germline CDR1 is SGHTA and CDR2 FQGNSA. The CDR3 contains 14 residues. For the CDR3, the DNA is TGTGCCAGCAGCTTAGAGGGCCTCGCCTACGAGCAGTACTTC. Residues: CASSLEGLAYEQYF. Combining the CDR3 with reference TRBV7-2 and TRBJ2-7 gives the whole variable domain GAGVSQSPSNKVTEKGKDVELRCDPISGHTALYWYRQSLGQGLEFLIYFQGNSAPDKSGLPSDRFSAERTGGSVSTLTIQRTQQEDSAVYLCASSLEGLAYEQYFGPGTRLTVT.

This clonotype came up many times. The chain couples TRBV7-9 to TRBJ1-1, with 12 bases identical to TRBD1. The V and J ends lost 5 bases and 9 bases, in that order; junction bases with no gene match: 13. The germline V gene encodes CDR1 SEHNR and CDR2 FQNEAQ (reference sequence). The CDR3 is 16 residues long. The DNA for the CDR3 is TGTGCCAGCAGCATCAATCCCGGGACAGGGGGCGGGAAAGCTTTCTTT. The encoded protein is CASSINPGTGGGKAFF. The full variable domain, its missing parts supplied by reference TRBV7-9 and TRBJ1-1, is DTGVSQNPRHKITKRGQNVTFRCDPISEHNRLYWYRQTLGQGPEFLTYFQNEAQLEKSRLLSDRFSAERPKGSFSTLEIQRTEQGDSAMYLCASSINPGTGGGKAFFGQGTRLTVV.

J is TRBJ2-5 and V is TRBV2; D possibly corresponds to TRBD2 (7 bases). Germline V CDR1 and CDR2: SNHLY, FYNNEI. This CDR3 is built from 15 residues. Trimming took off 2 bases at V and 4 bases at J, with 14 bases between the two ends. CDR3 sequence reads: CASSESRGGTETQYF. DNA of the CDR3: TGTGCCAGCAGTGAATCGAGGGGGGGCACAGAGACCCAGTACTTC. The whole variable domain, remainder taken from reference TRBV2 and TRBJ2-5, is EPEVTQTPSHQVTQMGQEVILRCVPISNHLYFYWYRQILGQKVEFLVSFYNNEISEKSEIFDDQFSVERPDGSNFTLKIRSTKLEDSAMYFCASSESRGGTETQYFGPGTRLLVL.